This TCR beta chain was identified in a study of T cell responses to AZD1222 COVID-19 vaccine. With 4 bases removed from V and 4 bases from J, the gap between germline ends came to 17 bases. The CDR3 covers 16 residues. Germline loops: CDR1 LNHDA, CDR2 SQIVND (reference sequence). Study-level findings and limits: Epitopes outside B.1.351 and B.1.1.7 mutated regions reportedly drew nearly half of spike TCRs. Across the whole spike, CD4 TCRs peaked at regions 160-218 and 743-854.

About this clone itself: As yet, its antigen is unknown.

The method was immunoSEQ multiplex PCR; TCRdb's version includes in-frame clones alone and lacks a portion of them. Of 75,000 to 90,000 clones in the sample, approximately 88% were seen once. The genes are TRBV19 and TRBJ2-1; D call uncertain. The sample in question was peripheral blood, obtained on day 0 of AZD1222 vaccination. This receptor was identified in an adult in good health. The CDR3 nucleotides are TGTGCCAGTAGTAGGCAGTCGACGGAGATATACAATGAGCAGTTCTTC. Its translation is CASSRQSTEIYNEQFF.